Following are 18 T cell receptor beta chains from one sample sequenced in a study of siplizumab effects on memory and regulatory T cells. Assay used: immunoSEQ multiplex PCR; TCRdb lists only in-frame clones, some missing. The sample holds 90,000 to 120,000 clones, around 94% seen once. Sequencing used Tregs sorted from blood. These receptors were taken from a human donor in good health.

This chain links TRBV27 with TRBJ2-1, with D unclear. The germline CDR1 and CDR2 sequences are MNHEY and SMNVEV (reference sequence). CDR3 length: 16 residues. The V gene lost 5 bases and the J gene lost 0 bases, with 14 bases spanning the gap. The CDR3 sequence is CASSLLSIGSYNEQFF. Written as DNA, the CDR3 is TGTGCCAGCAGTCTACTTAGCATAGGCTCCTACAATGAGCAGTTCTTC.

The chain uses TRBV7-6 and TRBJ1-5; D may be TRBD1 (5 bases). Trimming took off 1 base at V and 6 bases at J, with 16 bases between the two ends. Germline V gives CDR1 SGHVS, CDR2 FNYEAQ. The CDR3 has 16 residues. The CDR3 here is CASSLGRRGPGQPQHF. The CDR3 bases are TGTGCCAGCAGCTTAGGTCGGCGGGGACCCGGTCAGCCCCAGCATTTT.

J is TRBJ1-1 and V is TRBV30; D is ambiguous. Germline CDR1 reads GTSNPN; CDR2 reads SVGIG (reference sequence). There are 14 residues in the CDR3. V was cut by 3 bases and J by 1 base, with 12 bases left in between. CDR3 in amino acids: CAWSKRMGNTEAFF. The CDR3 DNA reads TGTGCCTGGAGCAAAAGAATGGGGAACACTGAAGCTTTCTTT.

The chain has TRBV19 and TRBJ2-3, with D possibly TRBD1 on 6 matching bases. CDR3 length equals 15 residues. Between the trimmed V and J ends, which lost 2 bases and 4 bases, there was a span of 13 bases. CDR1 is LNHDA and CDR2 is SQIVND in the germline V gene (reference sequence). CDR3 in DNA: TGTGCCAGTAGTATATCGGGTCAGGGGTCAGATACGCAGTATTTT. It codes for CASSISGQGSDTQYF. The full variable domain, in which reference TRBV19 and TRBJ2-3 provide the parts outside the CDR3, is DGGITQSPKYLFRKEGQNVTLSCEQNLNHDAMYWYRQDPGQGLRLIYYSQIVNDFQKGDIAEGYSVSREKKESFPLTVTSAQKNPTAFYLCASSISGQGSDTQYFGPGTRLTVL.

V is TRBV19 and J is TRBJ1-2; weak D call: TRBD1 (5 bases). Trimming stripped 2 bases from V and 0 bases from J, with 7 bases between. CDR3 length equals 14 residues. Germline V gene sequence: CDR1 LNHDA, CDR2 SQIVND (reference sequence). The CDR3 DNA reads as TGTGCCAGTAGTATACAGGGAGCTAACTATGGCTACACCTTC. Translating gives CASSIQGANYGYTF.

V and J are TRBV21-1 and TRBJ2-7; the table calls TRBD1, which could not be checked here. TRBV21-1 corresponds to a pseudogene. This CDR3 has 12 residues. CDR3 DNA: TGTGCCAGCAGCACCGGACAGTACGAGCAGTACTTC. As protein: CASSTGQYEQYF.

V is TRBV2 and J is TRBJ1-4; 7 positions match TRBD1. Trimming took 7 bases from V and 5 from J; bases not matched to a gene: 7. The V gene's germline CDR1 is SNHLY and CDR2 FYNNEI. CDR3 length equals 14 residues. CDR3: CASTGTAFNEKLFF. The CDR3 region has the DNA TGTGCCAGCACCGGGACAGCGTTCAATGAAAAACTGTTTTTT. Full variable domain (outside the CDR3, taken from reference TRBV2 and TRBJ1-4): EPEVTQTPSHQVTQMGQEVILRCVPISNHLYFYWYRQILGQKVEFLVSFYNNEISEKSEIFDDQFSVERPDGSNFTLKIRSTKLEDSAMYFCASTGTAFNEKLFFGSGTQLSVL.

In its sample, this clone was seen once. This rearrangement joins TRBV28 to TRBJ1-1; D is ambiguous. Trimming took 6 bases from V and 5 from J, leaving 16 bases between them. Germline V CDR1 and CDR2: MDHEN, SYDVKM. The length of the CDR3 is 14 residues. CDR3 residues: CASRPSTPGTEAFF. In nucleotides, the CDR3 is TGTGCCAGCAGACCCTCGACCCCAGGTACTGAAGCTTTCTTT.

V is TRBV5-1 and J is TRBJ2-5; 8 bases fit TRBD1. V lost 1 base to trimming and J lost 4 bases; unmatched junction nucleotides: 6. The CDR3 has 15 residues. In germline, CDR1 is SGHRS, CDR2 YFSETQ. CDR3 amino acids: CASSLRDRIVETQYF. The CDR3 nucleotides read TGCGCCAGCAGCTTGCGGGACAGGATCGTAGAGACCCAGTACTTC. The full variable domain, rest sourced from reference TRBV5-1 and TRBJ2-5, is KAGVTQTPRYLIKTRGQQVTLSCSPISGHRSVSWYQQTPGQGLQFLFEYFSETQRNKGNFPGRFSGRQFSNSRSEMNVSTLELGDSALYLCASSLRDRIVETQYFGPGTRLLVL.

The chain has TRBV5-1 and TRBJ2-7; 12 bases line up with TRBD2. The CDR3 has 19 residues. Germline V CDR1 and CDR2: SGHRS, YFSETQ. The trim removed 5 bases at V and 0 bases at J, leaving 15 bases unmatched. CDR3 coding DNA: TGCGCCAGCAGGAGAGGGCAGACTAGCGGGAGTCTTAGCTCCTACGAGCAGTACTTC. Its protein is CASRRGQTSGSLSSYEQYF.

The chain employs TRBV2 and TRBJ2-5; TRBD2 might be the D (6 bases). Germline-derived CDR1 and CDR2 are SNHLY and FYNNEI. V lost 11 bases and J lost 4, with 17 bases in between. This CDR3 region has 13 residues. In DNA form, the CDR3 reads TGTGCCTGCGTCCGGGAGATCGGAGAGACCCAGTACTTC. Protein: CACVREIGETQYF.

The genes are TRBV7-8 and TRBJ2-7; D is possibly TRBD2 (5 bases). This CDR3 is built from 17 residues. The germline V gene has CDR1 SGHVS and CDR2 FQNEAQ. V was trimmed by 4 bases and J by 0 bases, leaving 19 bases between them. CDR3 loop: CASSSRSWRASSYEQYF. CDR3 nucleotide sequence: TGTGCCAGCAGCTCCAGAAGTTGGCGGGCGAGCTCCTACGAGCAGTACTTC.

The chain recombines TRBV4-1 with TRBJ1-6; D remains ambiguous. V gave up 0 bases and J gave up 10 bases, with 13 bases separating them. CDR1 MGHRA and CDR2 YSYEKL come from the germline V gene. This CDR3 spans 15 amino acids. This chain's CDR3 is CASSQEGTAISPLHF. The CDR3 region has the DNA TGCGCCAGCAGCCAAGAAGGTACAGCGATCTCACCCCTCCACTTT.

This clone was recorded only once. The V gene is TRBV7-8, the J gene TRBJ2-1; D call uncertain. Germline loops: CDR1 SGHVS, CDR2 FQNEAQ. This CDR3 is 16 amino acids long. Trimming removed 0 bases at V and 1 base at J, with 10 bases between. CDR3 sequence: CASSLADARSYNEQFF. Written as DNA, the CDR3 is TGTGCCAGCAGCTTAGCGGATGCTAGATCCTACAATGAGCAGTTCTTC.

The V gene is TRBV15, the J gene TRBJ1-5; no firm D call. This CDR3 spans 13 amino acids. Trimming left V 3 bases short and J 7 bases short, with 10 bases between. Germline CDR1 LNHNV, CDR2 YYDKDF (reference sequence). CDR3 region: CATSRGEGQPQHF. The CDR3 DNA follows: TGTGCCACCAGCAGGGGAGAGGGACAGCCCCAGCATTTT.

V is TRBV18 and J is TRBJ2-5; D remains unclear. The V end lost 3 bases, the J end lost 3 bases, and 5 bases lay between the germline ends. Germline CDR1 is KGHSH and CDR2 is LQKENI. The CDR3 runs 12 residues. As DNA, the CDR3 is TGTGCCAGCTCACCGGCCGAAGAGACCCAGTACTTC. It encodes CASSPAEETQYF.

This rearrangement joins TRBV11-2 to TRBJ2-1; a possible D gene is TRBD2 (6 bases). The CDR3 has 15 residues. Trimming shortened V by 3 bases and J by 7 bases, and 16 bases separated the two germline ends. Germline loops: CDR1 SGHAT, CDR2 FQNNGV. CDR3 DNA: TGTGCCAGCAGCTTCGGAGGGTTCGGATCGAATGAGCAGTTCTTC. Encoded protein: CASSFGGFGSNEQFF.

This chain uses TRBV6-5 with TRBJ2-7, with D possibly TRBD1 on 7 matching bases. With 6 bases removed from V and 3 bases from J, the gap between germline ends came to 12 bases. This CDR3 has 13 amino acids. Germline V CDR1 and CDR2: MNHEY, SVGAGI. CDR3 amino acids: CASRAGGGYEQYF. The CDR3 nucleotides are TGTGCCAGCAGAGCAGGGGGAGGCTACGAGCAGTACTTC.